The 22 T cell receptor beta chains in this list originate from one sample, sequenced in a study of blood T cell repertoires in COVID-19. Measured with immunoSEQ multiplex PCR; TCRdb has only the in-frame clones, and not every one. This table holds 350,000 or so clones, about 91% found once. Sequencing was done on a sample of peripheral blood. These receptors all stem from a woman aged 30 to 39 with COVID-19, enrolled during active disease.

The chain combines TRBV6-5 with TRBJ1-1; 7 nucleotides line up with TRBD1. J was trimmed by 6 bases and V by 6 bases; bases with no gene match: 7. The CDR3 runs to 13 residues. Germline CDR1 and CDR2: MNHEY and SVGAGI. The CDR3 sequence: CASSVTGVAEAFF. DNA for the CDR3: TGTGCCAGCAGCGTAACAGGGGTTGCTGAAGCTTTCTTT.

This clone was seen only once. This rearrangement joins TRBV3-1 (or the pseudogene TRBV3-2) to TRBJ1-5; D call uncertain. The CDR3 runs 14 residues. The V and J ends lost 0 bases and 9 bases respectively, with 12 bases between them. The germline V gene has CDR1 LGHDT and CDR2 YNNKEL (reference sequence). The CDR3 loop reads CASSQDTVLRPQHF. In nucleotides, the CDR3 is TGTGCCAGCAGCCAAGATACGGTGCTAAGGCCCCAGCATTTT.

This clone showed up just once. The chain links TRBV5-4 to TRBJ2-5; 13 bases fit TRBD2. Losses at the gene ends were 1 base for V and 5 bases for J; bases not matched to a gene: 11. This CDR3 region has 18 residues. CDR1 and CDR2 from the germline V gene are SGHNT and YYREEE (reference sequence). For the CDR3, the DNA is TGTGCCAGCAGCTTGACGAAACTAGCGGGGGGGCCACATGAGACCCAGTACTTC. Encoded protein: CASSLTKLAGGPHETQYF. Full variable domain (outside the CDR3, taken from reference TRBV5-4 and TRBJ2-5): ETGVTQSPTHLIKTRGQQVTLRCSSQSGHNTVSWYQQALGQGPQFIFQYYREEENGRGNFPPRFSGLQFPNYSSELNVNALELDDSALYLCASSLTKLAGGPHETQYFGPGTRLLVL.

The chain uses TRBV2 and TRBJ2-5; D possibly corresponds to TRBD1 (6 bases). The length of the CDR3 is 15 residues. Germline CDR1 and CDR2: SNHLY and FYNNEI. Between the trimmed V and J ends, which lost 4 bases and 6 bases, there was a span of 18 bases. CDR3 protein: CASSVRTVGWKTQYF. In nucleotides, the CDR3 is TGTGCCAGCAGTGTCCGGACAGTCGGTTGGAAGACCCAGTACTTC.

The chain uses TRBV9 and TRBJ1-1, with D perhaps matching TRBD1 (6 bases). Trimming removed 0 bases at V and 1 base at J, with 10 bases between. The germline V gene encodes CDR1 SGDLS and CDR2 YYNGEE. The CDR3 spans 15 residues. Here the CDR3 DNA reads TGTGCCAGCAGCGTAGGGGGGCACGGGAACACTGAAGCTTTCTTT. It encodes CASSVGGHGNTEAFF.

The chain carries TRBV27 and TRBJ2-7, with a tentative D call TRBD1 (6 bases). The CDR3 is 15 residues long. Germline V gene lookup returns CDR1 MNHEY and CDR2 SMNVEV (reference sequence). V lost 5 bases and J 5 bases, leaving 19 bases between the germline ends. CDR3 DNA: TGTGCCAGCAGTACAGTCCCAGGGGCTGTGAACGAGCAGTACTTC. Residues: CASSTVPGAVNEQYF.

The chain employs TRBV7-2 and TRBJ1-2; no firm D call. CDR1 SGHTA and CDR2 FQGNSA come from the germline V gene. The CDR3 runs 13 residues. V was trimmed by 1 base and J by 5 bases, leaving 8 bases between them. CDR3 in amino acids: CASSLGWRYGYTF. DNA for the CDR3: TGTGCCAGCAGCTTAGGCTGGCGGTATGGCTACACCTTC.

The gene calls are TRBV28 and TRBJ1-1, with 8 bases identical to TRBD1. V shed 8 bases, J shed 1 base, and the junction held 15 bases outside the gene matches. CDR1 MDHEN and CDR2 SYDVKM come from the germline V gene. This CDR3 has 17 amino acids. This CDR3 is CASGSLTTGATNTEAFF. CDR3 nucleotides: TGTGCCAGCGGGAGTCTAACGACAGGGGCCACGAACACTGAAGCTTTCTTT.

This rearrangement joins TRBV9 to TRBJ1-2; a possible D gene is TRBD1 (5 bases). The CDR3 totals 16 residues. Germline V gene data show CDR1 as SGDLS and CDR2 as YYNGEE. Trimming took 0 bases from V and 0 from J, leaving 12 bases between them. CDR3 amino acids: CASSVDGGSANYGYTF. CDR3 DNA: TGTGCCAGCAGCGTAGACGGGGGTTCGGCTAACTATGGCTACACCTTC.

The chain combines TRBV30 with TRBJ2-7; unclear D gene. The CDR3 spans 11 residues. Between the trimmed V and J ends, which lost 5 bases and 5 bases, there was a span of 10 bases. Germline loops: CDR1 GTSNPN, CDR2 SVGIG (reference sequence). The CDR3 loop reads CAWADGHEQYF. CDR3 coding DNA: TGTGCCTGGGCGGATGGGCACGAGCAGTACTTC.

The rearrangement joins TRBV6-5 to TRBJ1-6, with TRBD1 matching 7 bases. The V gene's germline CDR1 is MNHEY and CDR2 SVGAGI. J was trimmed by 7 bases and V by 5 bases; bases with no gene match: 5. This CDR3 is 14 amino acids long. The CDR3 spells CASSHRDRNSPLHF. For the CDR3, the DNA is TGTGCCAGCAGTCACCGGGACAGAAATTCACCCCTCCACTTT.

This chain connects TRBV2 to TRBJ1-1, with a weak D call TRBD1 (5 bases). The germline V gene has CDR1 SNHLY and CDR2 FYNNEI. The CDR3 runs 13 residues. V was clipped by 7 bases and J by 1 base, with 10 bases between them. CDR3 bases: TGTGCCAGCATGGGGGGGACGAACACTGAAGCTTTCTTT. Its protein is CASMGGTNTEAFF.

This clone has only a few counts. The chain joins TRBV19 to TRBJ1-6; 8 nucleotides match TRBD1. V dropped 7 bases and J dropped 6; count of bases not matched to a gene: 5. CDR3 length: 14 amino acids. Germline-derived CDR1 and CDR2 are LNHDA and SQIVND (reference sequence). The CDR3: CASTQGAGNSPLHF. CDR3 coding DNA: TGTGCCAGTACCCAGGGGGCGGGTAATTCACCCCTCCACTTT.

The CDR3: CASSHGQDYGYTF. In nucleotides, the CDR3 is TGTGCCAGCTCCCACGGACAGGACTATGGCTACACCTTC. The chain links TRBV18 to TRBJ1-2; 7 bases are shared with TRBD1. The CDR3 contains 13 residues. Germline CDR1 is KGHSH and CDR2 is LQKENI. With V trimmed by 6 bases and J by 3 bases, 4 bases remained unmatched.

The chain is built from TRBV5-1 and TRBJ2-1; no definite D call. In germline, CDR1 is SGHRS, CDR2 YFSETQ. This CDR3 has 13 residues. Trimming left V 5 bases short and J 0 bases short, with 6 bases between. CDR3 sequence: CASSRGSYNEQFF. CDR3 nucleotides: TGCGCCAGCAGTAGAGGCTCCTACAATGAGCAGTTCTTC.

For the CDR3, the DNA is TGTGCCAGCAGTGAACCTCCGGGGGGCACTCCAGCTTTCTTT. The encoded protein is CASSEPPGGTPAFF. The V gene is TRBV25-1, the J gene TRBJ1-1; possible D gene TRBD1, 6 bases. This CDR3 has 14 residues. V lost 2 bases and J 10 bases, leaving 17 bases between the germline ends. CDR1 and CDR2 (germline): MGHDK, SYGVNS.

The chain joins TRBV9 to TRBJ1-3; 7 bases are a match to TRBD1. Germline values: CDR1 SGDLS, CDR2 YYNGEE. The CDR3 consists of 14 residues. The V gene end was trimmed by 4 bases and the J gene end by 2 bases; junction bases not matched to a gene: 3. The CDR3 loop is CASSFQGAGNTIYF. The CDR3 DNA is TGTGCCAGCAGCTTCCAGGGGGCTGGAAACACCATATATTTT. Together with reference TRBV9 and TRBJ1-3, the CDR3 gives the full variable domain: DSGVTQTPKHLITATGQRVTLRCSPRSGDLSVYWYQQSLDQGLQFLIQYYNGEERAKGNILERFSAQQFPDLHSELNLSSLELGDSALYFCASSFQGAGNTIYFGEGSWLTVV.

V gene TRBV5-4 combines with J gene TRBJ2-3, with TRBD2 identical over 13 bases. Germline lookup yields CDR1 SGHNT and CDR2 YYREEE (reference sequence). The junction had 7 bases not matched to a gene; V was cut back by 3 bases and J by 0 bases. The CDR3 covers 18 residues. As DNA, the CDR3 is TGTGCCAGCAGCTCCGGACTAGCGGGGGCCACTAGCACAGATACGCAGTATTTT. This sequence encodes CASSSGLAGATSTDTQYF. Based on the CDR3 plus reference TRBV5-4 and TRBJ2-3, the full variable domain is ETGVTQSPTHLIKTRGQQVTLRCSSQSGHNTVSWYQQALGQGPQFIFQYYREEENGRGNFPPRFSGLQFPNYSSELNVNALELDDSALYLCASSSGLAGATSTDTQYFGPGTRLTVL.

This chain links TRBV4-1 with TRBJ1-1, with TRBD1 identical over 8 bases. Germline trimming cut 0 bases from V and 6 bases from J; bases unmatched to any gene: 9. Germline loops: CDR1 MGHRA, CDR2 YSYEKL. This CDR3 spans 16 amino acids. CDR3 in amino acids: CASSQDPSRGLSEAFF. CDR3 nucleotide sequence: TGCGCCAGCAGCCAAGATCCCAGCAGGGGGCTGTCTGAAGCTTTCTTT.

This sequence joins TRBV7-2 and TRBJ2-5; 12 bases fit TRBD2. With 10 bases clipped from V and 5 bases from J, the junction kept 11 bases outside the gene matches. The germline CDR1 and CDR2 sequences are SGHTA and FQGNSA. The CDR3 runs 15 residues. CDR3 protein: CATGSSGGAWETQYF. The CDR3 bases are TGTGCCACGGGCTCTAGCGGGGGGGCCTGGGAGACCCAGTACTTC.

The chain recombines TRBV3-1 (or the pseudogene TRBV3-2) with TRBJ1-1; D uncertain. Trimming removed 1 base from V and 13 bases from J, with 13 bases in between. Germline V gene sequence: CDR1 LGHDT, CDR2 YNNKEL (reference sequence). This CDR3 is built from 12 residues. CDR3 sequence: CASSQGSEGGFF. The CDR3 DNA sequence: TGTGCCAGCAGCCAAGGATCGGAGGGTGGTTTCTTT.

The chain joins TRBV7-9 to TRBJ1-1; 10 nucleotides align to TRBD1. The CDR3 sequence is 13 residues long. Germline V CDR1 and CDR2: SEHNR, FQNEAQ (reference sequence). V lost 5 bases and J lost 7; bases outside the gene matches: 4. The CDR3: CASSGQGEGEAFF. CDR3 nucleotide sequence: TGTGCCAGCAGCGGACAGGGGGAGGGTGAAGCTTTCTTT.